These 9 T cell receptor beta chains came from one sample sequenced in a study of post-analysis software for immune sequencing data. Study-level results: Relative to controls, patients had five TRBV segments at higher frequency, with TRBV5-6, TRBV5-1 and TRBV20-1 among these.

TCR beta cDNA libraries included unique molecular identifiers. TCRdb re-analysed the PCR reads in MiXCR, keeping a single row per CDR3 protein. The sample consists of 250,000 to 300,000 distinct CDR3 sequences, 30% to 45% of them appearing once. Their antigens are not known. Sequencing was performed on blood. These TCRs come from a girl under 18 with multiple sclerosis.

This clonotype was recorded a few times. This clone may be a read error of a much larger clone one base away. This sequence joins TRBV5-1 and TRBJ2-7; possible D gene TRBD2, 6 bases. This CDR3 is 17 amino acids long. Trimming left V 4 bases short and J 7 bases short, with 27 bases between. Per germline, CDR1 SGHRS and CDR2 YFSETQ. The CDR3 DNA reads as TGCGCCAGCAGCCCACAGTTGGGGACTCCCTTATCGGTGGAGCAGTACTTC. Translating it yields CASSPQLGTPLSVEQYF. Full variable domain (missing parts from reference TRBV5-1 and TRBJ2-7): KAGVTQTPRYLIKTRGQQVTLSCSPISGHRSVSWYQQTPGQGLQFLFEYFSETQRNKGNFPGRFSGRQFSNSRSEMNVSTLELGDSALYLCASSPQLGTPLSVEQYFGPGTRLTVT.

This clonotype has a count of ten or more. CDR3 nucleotide sequence: TGTGCCAGCAGACGACAGGGAGGGTACGGCTACACCTTC. It yields the protein CASRRQGGYGYTF. The chain is built from TRBV11-2 and TRBJ1-2; 7 nucleotides align to TRBD1. Germline assignment: CDR1 SGHAT and CDR2 FQNNGV. The CDR3 extends over 13 amino acids. With V trimmed by 6 bases and J by 8 bases, 9 bases remained unmatched.

This clonotype was counted ten times or more. CDR3 bases: TGTGCCAGCAGCTTACAGGGGGACACTGAAGCTTTCTTT. Its translation is CASSLQGDTEAFF. The gene calls are TRBV7-9 and TRBJ1-1; 7 nucleotides match TRBD1. The CDR3 is 13 residues long. With V trimmed by 2 bases and J by 3 bases, 0 bases remained unmatched. Germline V gene sequence: CDR1 SEHNR, CDR2 FQNEAQ (reference sequence). Full variable domain (remainder filled in from reference TRBV7-9 and TRBJ1-1): DTGVSQNPRHKITKRGQNVTFRCDPISEHNRLYWYRQTLGQGPEFLTYFQNEAQLEKSRLLSDRFSAERPKGSFSTLEIQRTEQGDSAMYLCASSLQGDTEAFFGQGTRLTVV.

V usage is TRBV11-2 and J usage is TRBJ2-1, with D unresolved. Germline CDR1 and CDR2: SGHAT and FQNNGV. Trimming left V 6 bases short and J 4 bases short, with 13 bases between. The CDR3 consists of 14 residues. The CDR3 reads CASSGWVRYNEQFF. For the CDR3, the DNA is TGTGCCAGCAGTGGGTGGGTGAGATACAATGAGCAGTTCTTC.

This clonotype has just a few counts. The chain recombines TRBV3-1 with TRBJ2-7; 9 bases agree with TRBD2. The germline V gene encodes CDR1 LGHDT and CDR2 YNNKEL (reference sequence). The CDR3 contains 15 residues. V lost 1 base and J lost 6; bases outside the gene matches: 7. The CDR3 loop is CASSQGNSGSFEQYF. The CDR3 DNA is TGTGCCAGCAGCCAAGGTAATAGCGGGAGTTTCGAGCAGTACTTC.

This clonotype was counted ten times or more. The V call is TRBV7-2, the J call TRBJ2-1; TRBD2 aligns across 8 bases. With V trimmed by 1 base and J by 7 bases, 9 bases remained unmatched. The CDR3 spans 16 residues. CDR1 is SGHTA and CDR2 is FQGNSA in the germline V gene. CDR3 residues: CASSLVGRTSGNEQFF. In nucleotides, the CDR3 is TGTGCCAGCAGCTTAGTGGGTCGAACTAGCGGTAATGAGCAGTTCTTC. Variable domain in full (rest from reference TRBV7-2 and TRBJ2-1): GAGVSQSPSNKVTEKGKDVELRCDPISGHTALYWYRQSLGQGLEFLIYFQGNSAPDKSGLPSDRFSAERTGGSVSTLTIQRTQQEDSAVYLCASSLVGRTSGNEQFFGPGTRLTVL.

Many counts were recorded for this clonotype. The chain joins TRBV29-1 to TRBJ1-1; D is unclear. Trimming left V 5 bases short and J 0 bases short, with 10 bases between. The CDR3 length is 13 residues. CDR1 is SQVTM and CDR2 is ANQGSEA in the germline V gene. CDR3 bases: TGCAGCGTTTTGGGTTTCGTGAACACTGAAGCTTTCTTT. It specifies CSVLGFVNTEAFF. The full variable domain, rest sourced from reference TRBV29-1 and TRBJ1-1, is SAVISQKPSRDICQRGTSLTIQCQVDSQVTMMFWYRQQPGQSLTLIATANQGSEATYESGFVIDKFPISRPNLTFSTLTVSNMSPEDSSIYLCSVLGFVNTEAFFGQGTRLTVV.

This clonotype was recorded many times. This chain connects TRBV7-2 to TRBJ2-1, with 10 nucleotides matching TRBD2. With 1 base clipped from V and 8 bases from J, the junction kept 8 bases outside the gene matches. CDR1 SGHTA and CDR2 FQGNSA come from the germline V gene. This CDR3 has 16 amino acids. The CDR3, as DNA: TGTGCCAGCAGCTTAGGGATAGCGGGAGGAGGCGATGAGCAGTTCTTC. This translates into CASSLGIAGGGDEQFF.

The V and J genes are TRBV15 and TRBJ2-3, with a possible D match to TRBD1 (5 bases). This CDR3 has 14 residues. In germline, CDR1 is LNHNV, CDR2 YYDKDF (reference sequence). V lost 3 bases, J lost 4 bases, and 11 bases lay in between. The CDR3 DNA reads TGTGCCACCAGCAGTTACTCAGGGTCAGATACGCAGTATTTT. It translates to CATSSYSGSDTQYF.